The present entry profiles one T cell receptor (beta chain) with its context. What it binds is unknown. The data are from a study of graft-versus-host responses after intestinal transplantation. Study in general: Once they had received anti-thymocyte globulin induction, all recipients took tacrolimus and steroids for about 3 years. Study-level findings and limits: Allograft clonal ratios (graft-versus-host to host-versus-graft) were high in patients who had graft-donor T cell macrochimerism. Peak circulating GvH clone levels tracked with early post-transplant HvG declines. Recipient marrow harbored GvH clones, some of which surfaced first in ileum or blood.

Germline CDR1 is LNHDA and CDR2 is SQIVND (reference sequence). Trimming shortened V by 0 bases and J by 4 bases, and 13 bases separated the two germline ends. The CDR3 totals 17 residues. Libraries were prepared by immunoSEQ multiplex PCR; TCRdb keeps only in-frame clonotypes and omits some of them. The sample holds tens of thousands of clones, around 93% seen once. The chain carries TRBV19 and TRBJ1-6; no clear D gene. The sequences come from PBMCs, collected 98 days after intestinal transplantation. This receptor was obtained from a human patient who received an intestinal transplant, so some T cells may come from the graft donor. The CDR3 region has the DNA TGTGCCAGTAGTATAGATCGCGTCAGTGGATATAATTCACCCCTCCACTTT. Protein sequence: CASSIDRVSGYNSPLHF.